The 10 T cell receptor beta chains reported below all come from one sample, sequenced in a study of identical twins. TCRdb re-derived calls from the 5' RACE reads in MiXCR, one entry per CDR3 protein. Among about 240,000 distinct CDR3 sequences listed, 10% to 13% were seen once. The sequenced sample consisted of memory T cells sorted from blood. These receptors were obtained from a man aged 45-65 years in good health.

This clonotype was seen ten or more times. CDR3 sequence: CASSPLGQPLSRLSGNTIYF. The CDR3 DNA reads TGTGCCAGCAGTCCTCTCGGACAGCCCCTTTCCCGTCTCTCTGGAAACACCATATATTTT. The J gene is TRBJ1-3, the V gene TRBV6-2 or TRBV6-3; D is possibly TRBD1 (6 bases). In germline, CDR1 is MNHEY, CDR2 SVGEGT. The CDR3 totals 20 residues. V dropped 5 bases and J dropped 0 bases, with 26 bases sitting between them.

In this sample, this clonotype turned up a few times. The chain uses TRBV6-1 and TRBJ1-5; 8 nucleotides agree with TRBD1. The V gene's germline CDR1 is MNHNS and CDR2 SASEGT. V was pared by 6 bases and J by 7 bases, with 11 bases of the junction left unmatched. The CDR3 covers 15 residues. CDR3 coding DNA: TGTGCCAGCAGCCCCGGTCGGACAGGGACACAGCCCCAGCATTTT. Its protein is CASSPGRTGTQPQHF.

The genes are TRBV4-2 and TRBJ1-2; 8 positions agree with TRBD1. The germline V gene encodes CDR1 LGHNA and CDR2 YNFKEQ. Trimming took 0 bases from V and 0 from J; bases not matched to a gene: 3. The CDR3 runs to 16 residues. The CDR3: CASSQEDRAANYGYTF. The CDR3 DNA sequence: TGTGCCAGCAGCCAAGAGGACAGGGCAGCTAACTATGGCTACACCTTC.

V usage is TRBV5-5 and J usage is TRBJ2-1, with D tentatively TRBD2 (5 bases). In germline, CDR1 is SGHKS, CDR2 YYEKEE (reference sequence). V dropped 0 bases and J dropped 4 bases, with 11 bases sitting between them. The CDR3 consists of 15 residues. The CDR3 sequence is CASSLVGERYNEQFF. The DNA of the CDR3 is TGTGCCAGCAGCTTGGTCGGGGAAAGGTACAATGAGCAGTTCTTC.

This clonotype was seen repeatedly, ten times or more. V gene TRBV20-1 combines with J gene TRBJ1-4, with TRBD1 identical over 8 bases. CDR3 length: 12 residues. The germline V gene encodes CDR1 DFQATT and CDR2 SNEGSKA (reference sequence). This CDR3 reads CSAGGAGEKLFF. CDR3 nucleotides: TGCAGCGCAGGGGGCGCAGGGGAAAAACTGTTTTTT.

This clonotype was recorded many times. The rearrangement uses TRBV24-1 and TRBJ1-2; D call uncertain. The CDR3 has 13 residues. Trimming cost V 0 bases and J 8 bases, with 9 bases left between them. Germline CDR1 is KGHDR and CDR2 is SFDVKD. The CDR3 reads CATSDLGRAGYTF. CDR3 nucleotide sequence: TGTGCCACCAGTGATTTGGGAAGGGCCGGCTACACCTTC.

This clonotype was seen a few times. V is TRBV7-7 and J is TRBJ2-3; D not certain. CDR1 is SSHAT and CDR2 is FNYEAQ in the germline V gene (reference sequence). The CDR3 sequence is 16 residues long. The V end was cut by 5 bases, the J end by 0 bases, with 15 bases between. CDR3 nucleotide sequence: TGTGCCAGCAGCCCAGATTTGGCCCGGAGCACAGATACGCAGTATTTT. This translates into CASSPDLARSTDTQYF.

The chain links TRBV3-1 to TRBJ2-7, with 7 bases that match TRBD1. The CDR3 length is 13 residues. Germline CDR1 LGHDT, CDR2 YNNKEL (reference sequence). V lost 3 bases and J lost 6; bases outside the gene matches: 5. DNA of the CDR3: TGTGCCAGCAGCCAGGGGACAGTTCCCGAGCAGTACTTC. Residues: CASSQGTVPEQYF.

This clonotype has a count of ten or more. This sequence joins TRBV18 and TRBJ2-7; D is unresolved. Per the germline V gene, CDR1 is KGHSH and CDR2 is LQKENI. With 2 bases removed from V and 0 bases from J, the gap between germline ends came to 8 bases. This CDR3 comprises 14 residues. DNA of the CDR3: TGTGCCAGCTCACCAAATCTAGACTCCTACGAGCAGTACTTC. Encoded protein: CASSPNLDSYEQYF.

This clonotype was seen at least ten times. CDR3 protein: CASTTIGRDTQYF. The CDR3 DNA follows: TGTGCCAGCACGACTATTGGTCGGGATACGCAGTATTTT. The V call is TRBV7-2, the J call TRBJ2-3; perhaps TRBD2 as D (5 bases). Germline V gene sequence: CDR1 SGHTA, CDR2 FQGNSA. This CDR3 spans 13 amino acids. Trimming took 7 bases from V and 6 from J, leaving 14 bases between them. Using reference TRBV7-2 and TRBJ2-3 for the parts outside the CDR3, the full variable domain is GAGVSQSPSNKVTEKGKDVELRCDPISGHTALYWYRQSLGQGLEFLIYFQGNSAPDKSGLPSDRFSAERTGGSVSTLTIQRTQQEDSAVYLCASTTIGRDTQYFGPGTRLTVL.